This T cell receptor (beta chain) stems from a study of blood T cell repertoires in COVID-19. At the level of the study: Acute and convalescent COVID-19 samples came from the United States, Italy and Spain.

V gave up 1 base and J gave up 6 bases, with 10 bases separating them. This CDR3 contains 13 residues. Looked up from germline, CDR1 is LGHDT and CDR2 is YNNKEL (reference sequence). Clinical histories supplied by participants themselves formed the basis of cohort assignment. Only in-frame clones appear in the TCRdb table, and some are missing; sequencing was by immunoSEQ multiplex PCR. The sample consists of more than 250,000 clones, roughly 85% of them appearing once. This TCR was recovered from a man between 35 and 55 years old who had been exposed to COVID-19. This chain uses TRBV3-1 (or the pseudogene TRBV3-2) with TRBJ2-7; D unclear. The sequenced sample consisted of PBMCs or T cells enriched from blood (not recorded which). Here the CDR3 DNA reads TGTGCCAGCAGCCAAGTAGCCGTCGGCGAGCAGTACTTC. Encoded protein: CASSQVAVGEQYF.